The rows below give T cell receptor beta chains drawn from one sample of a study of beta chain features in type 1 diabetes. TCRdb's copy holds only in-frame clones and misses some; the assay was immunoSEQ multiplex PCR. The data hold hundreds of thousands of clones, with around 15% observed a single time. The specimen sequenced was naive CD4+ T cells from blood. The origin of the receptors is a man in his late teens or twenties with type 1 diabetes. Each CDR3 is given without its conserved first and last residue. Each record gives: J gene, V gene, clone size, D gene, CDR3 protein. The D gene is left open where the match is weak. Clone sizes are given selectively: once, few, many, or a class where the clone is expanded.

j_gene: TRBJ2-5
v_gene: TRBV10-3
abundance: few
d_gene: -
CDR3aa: AVSEGSRETQY

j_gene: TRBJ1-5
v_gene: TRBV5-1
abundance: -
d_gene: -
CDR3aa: ASSLEDNRDYQPQH

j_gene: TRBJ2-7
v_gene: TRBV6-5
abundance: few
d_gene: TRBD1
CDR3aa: ASRPGTGAYEQY

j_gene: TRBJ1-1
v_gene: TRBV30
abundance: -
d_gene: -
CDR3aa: AWSRTGNTEAF

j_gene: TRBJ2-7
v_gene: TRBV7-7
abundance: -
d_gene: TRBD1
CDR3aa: ASSFGQGDEQY

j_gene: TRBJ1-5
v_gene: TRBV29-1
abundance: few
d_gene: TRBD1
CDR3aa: SVTADRVGPQH

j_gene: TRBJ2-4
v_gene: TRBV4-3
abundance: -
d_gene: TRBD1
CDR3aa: ASSRGQGATKNIQY

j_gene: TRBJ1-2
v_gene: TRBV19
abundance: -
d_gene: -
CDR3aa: ASSGANYGYT

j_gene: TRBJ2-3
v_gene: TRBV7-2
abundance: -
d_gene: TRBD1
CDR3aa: ASSPTGNTDTQY

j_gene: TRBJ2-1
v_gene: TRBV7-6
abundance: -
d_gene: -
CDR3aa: ASSLVTRGDEQF

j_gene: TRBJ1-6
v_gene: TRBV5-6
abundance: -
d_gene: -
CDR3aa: ASSLNNSPLH

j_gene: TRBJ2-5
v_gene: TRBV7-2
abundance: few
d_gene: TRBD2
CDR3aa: ASSAGGRGTQY

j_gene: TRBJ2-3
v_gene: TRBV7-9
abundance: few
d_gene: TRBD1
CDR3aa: ASSSRTGTDTQY

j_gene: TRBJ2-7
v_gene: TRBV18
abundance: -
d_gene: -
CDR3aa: ASSDQPLYEQY

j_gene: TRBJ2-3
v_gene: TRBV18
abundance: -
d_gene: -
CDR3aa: ASSPPEGTDTQY

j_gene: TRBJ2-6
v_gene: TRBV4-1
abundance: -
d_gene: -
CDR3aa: ASSHPGTGANVLT

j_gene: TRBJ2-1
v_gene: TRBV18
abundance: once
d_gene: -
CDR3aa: ASSPTEDEQF

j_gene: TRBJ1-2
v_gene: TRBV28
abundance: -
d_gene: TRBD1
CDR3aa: ASSARAQGGSGYT

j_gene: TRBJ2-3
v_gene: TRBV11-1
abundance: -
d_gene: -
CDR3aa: ASRMGASRGRTDTQY

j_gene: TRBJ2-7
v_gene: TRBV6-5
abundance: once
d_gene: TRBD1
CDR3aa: ASSYSTGGNYEQY

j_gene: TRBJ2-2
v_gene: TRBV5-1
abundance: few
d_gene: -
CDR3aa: ASSTNTGELF

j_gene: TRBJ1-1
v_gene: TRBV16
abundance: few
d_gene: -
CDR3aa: ASSQSGGNTEAF

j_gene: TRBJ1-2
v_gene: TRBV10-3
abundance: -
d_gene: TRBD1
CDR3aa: AISDLRDRGSNYGYT

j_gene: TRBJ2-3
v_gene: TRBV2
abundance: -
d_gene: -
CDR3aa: ASSEGLSTDTQY

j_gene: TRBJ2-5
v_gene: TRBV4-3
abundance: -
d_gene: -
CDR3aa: ASSQDRSAWGETQY

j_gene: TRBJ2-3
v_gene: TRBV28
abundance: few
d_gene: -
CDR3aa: ATREAGYTDTQY